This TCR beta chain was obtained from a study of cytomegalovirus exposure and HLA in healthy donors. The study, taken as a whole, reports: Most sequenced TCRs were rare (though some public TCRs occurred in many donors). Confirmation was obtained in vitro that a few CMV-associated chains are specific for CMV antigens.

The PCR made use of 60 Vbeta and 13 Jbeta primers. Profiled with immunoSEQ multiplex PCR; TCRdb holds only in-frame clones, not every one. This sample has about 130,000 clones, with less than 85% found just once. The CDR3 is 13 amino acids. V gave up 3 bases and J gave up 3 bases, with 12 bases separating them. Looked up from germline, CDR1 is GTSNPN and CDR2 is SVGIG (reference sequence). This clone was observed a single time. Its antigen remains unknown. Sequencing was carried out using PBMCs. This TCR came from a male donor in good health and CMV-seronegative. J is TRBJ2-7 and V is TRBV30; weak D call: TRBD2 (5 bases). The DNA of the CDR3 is TGTGCCTGGAGCGGGATGAACCTCTACGAGCAGTACTTC. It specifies CAWSGMNLYEQYF.